This TCR beta chain was sequenced for a study of glioma-infiltrating T cells. Whole-study context: Glioblastomas were WHO grade IV, sampled at first diagnosis; low-grade were grade II. Findings and limits, study-wide: A blood CDR3 motif signature was depleted in highly divergent patients.

Ten or more counts support this clonotype. Antigen specificity is unknown. V lost 8 bases to trimming and J lost 4 bases, with 15 bases between them. Germline V gene data show CDR1 as MNHEY and CDR2 as SVGEGT. The CDR3 loop spans 14 amino acids. The iRepertoire nested amplicon-rescue multiplex PCR amplified TCR alpha and beta CDR3s from RNA. One-step reverse transcription and amplification started from around 100-400 ng of tissue mRNA or PBMC total RNA. TCRdb re-analysed the multiplex PCR reads in MiXCR, keeping a single row per CDR3 protein. This sample has about 400,000 distinct CDR3 sequences, with roughly two fifths found just once.

The chain employs TRBV6-2 or TRBV6-3 and TRBJ2-1; D is perhaps TRBD1 (6 bases). The receptor's source is a human donor with low-grade glioma or glioblastoma, undergoing nonglioma brain surgery, or in good health (not recorded which). Sequenced material: glioma tissue, nonneoplastic brain tissue, or PBMCs (not recorded which). The CDR3 nucleotides read TGTGCCAGCTTTGCAGGGGAAGGGTACAATGAGCAGTTCTTC. It translates to CASFAGEGYNEQFF.